One TCR beta chain is described in this entry. The second PCR ran roughly 6 to 12 cycles with a sample-barcoded 5' primer and J-beta primers. In TCRdb, the 5' RACE reads were re-called with MiXCR into one record per CDR3 protein. The sample lists 2 million or so distinct CDR3 sequences; just under 50% were seen once. This record belongs to a study of blood T cells in healthy people across ages. Germline CDR1 and CDR2: WSHSY and SAAADI. The CDR3 consists of 14 residues. With 2 bases removed from V and 8 bases from J, the gap between germline ends came to 15 bases. The J gene is TRBJ1-2, the V gene TRBV10-2, with a possible D match to TRBD1 (6 bases). Sequencing was performed on blood. The source of this sequence is a woman aged 40 to 50 in good health. This CDR3 reads CASSEAGQGKGYTF. As DNA, the CDR3 is TGCGCCAGCAGTGAGGCGGGACAAGGGAAAGGCTACACCTTC.